This T cell receptor (beta chain) was sequenced in a study of identical twins. Study-level findings and limits: Analyses of zero insertions could, in part, be confounded by invariant MAIT and iNKT cells.

Concerning this clonotype: The antigen is not known.

The CDR3 is 15 residues long. V lost 6 bases and J 1 base, leaving 19 bases between the germline ends. CDR1 DFQATT and CDR2 SNEGSKA come from the germline V gene (reference sequence). TCRdb recomputed calls from the 5' RACE reads with MiXCR, one row per CDR3 protein. The data show roughly 500,000 distinct CDR3 sequences, with roughly a fifth seen just once and around 0.9% held by the top ten. These data also formed part of another study, on T cells expressing NK-cell markers. That paper adds: From sorted CD3+CD56+NKG2C+, CD3+CD56+NKG2C- and CD3+CD56-NKG2C+ T cells came the TCR beta repertoires. The study sequenced eight donors, seven HCMV-seropositive and one seronegative. In more than five donors, dominant CD3+CD56+NKG2C+ clonotypes ranked among the top 10 CD8+ clonotypes.

This TCR came from a woman aged 18-29 years in good health. The V and J genes are TRBV20-1 and TRBJ2-7; a weak D match, TRBD2 (6 bases). The sample consisted of CD4+ T cells sorted from blood. CDR3 in amino acids: CSALVSWGESYEQYF. CDR3 nucleotides: TGCAGTGCCCTGGTCTCGTGGGGGGAATCCTACGAGCAGTACTTC.